These T cell receptor beta chains were read from a single sample in a study of persistence of HIV-infected CD4 T cells. The data were produced by immunoSEQ multiplex PCR, yet TCRdb's version contains in-frame clones alone and is incomplete. The table includes about 46,000 clones, 90% detected once. The antigens for these receptors are not known. The sample was CD4+ T cells sorted from PBMCs after approximately 20-hour stimulation, taken from a patient who received antiretroviral therapy. These receptor sequences come from an adult woman with HIV who was CMV-seropositive. CDR3s include the opening cysteine and the closing phenylalanine or tryptophan. The D gene is left open where the match is weak. Rows give clone size only sometimes, using once, few, many, or a class for an expanded clone.

d_call: TRBD1
j_call: TRBJ1-2
v_call: TRBV7-9
clone_size: NA
cdr3_nt: TGTGCCAGCAGCTTAGCGAGACAGGGTGATGGCTACACCTTC
cdr3_aa: CASSLARQGDGYTF

d_call: TRBD2
j_call: TRBJ2-5
v_call: TRBV5-1
clone_size: NA
cdr3_nt: TGCGCCAGCAGCTTGTTTAGCGGGACTTCGGAGACCCAGTACTTC
cdr3_aa: CASSLFSGTSETQYF

d_call: NA
j_call: TRBJ2-5
v_call: TRBV18
clone_size: NA
cdr3_nt: TGTGCCAGCTCACCAAATCAGGGACAAGGGCAAGAGACCCAGTACTTC
cdr3_aa: CASSPNQGQGQETQYF

d_call: NA
j_call: TRBJ1-1
v_call: TRBV18
clone_size: NA
cdr3_nt: TGTGCCAGCTCCATACAGTCACCAAATATGGAAGCTTTCTTT
cdr3_aa: CASSIQSPNMEAFF

d_call: NA
j_call: TRBJ1-2
v_call: TRBV5-5
clone_size: NA
cdr3_nt: TGTGCCAGCAGCCCGGGACCGATTTCGGATGGCTACACCTTC
cdr3_aa: CASSPGPISDGYTF

d_call: NA
j_call: TRBJ1-2
v_call: TRBV12-3/TRBV12-4
clone_size: NA
cdr3_nt: TGTGCCAGCAGTCCCGGACACGGCTACACCTTC
cdr3_aa: CASSPGHGYTF

d_call: NA
j_call: TRBJ2-4
v_call: TRBV27
clone_size: NA
cdr3_nt: TGTGCCAGCAGTTCTGGACAGTTAATAGCCAAAAACATTCAGTACTTC
cdr3_aa: CASSSGQLIAKNIQYF

d_call: TRBD2
j_call: TRBJ2-5
v_call: TRBV28
clone_size: NA
cdr3_nt: TGTGCCAGCAGTTTCCCGGTGGCTAGCGGGGTAGCCTCCGAGACCCAGTACTTC
cdr3_aa: CASSFPVASGVASETQYF

d_call: NA
j_call: TRBJ2-5
v_call: TRBV7-8
clone_size: NA
cdr3_nt: TGTGCCAGCAGCTTCGTTTCTCGAGAGACCCAGTACTTC
cdr3_aa: CASSFVSRETQYF

d_call: TRBD2
j_call: TRBJ2-3
v_call: TRBV7-3
clone_size: NA
cdr3_nt: TGTGCCAGCAGCCCTTCGACTAGCGGGAGATTCGGAGTTACGCAGTATTTT
cdr3_aa: CASSPSTSGRFGVTQYF

d_call: TRBD2
j_call: TRBJ2-5
v_call: TRBV28
clone_size: NA
cdr3_nt: TGTGCCAGCACCCCGCCCCGACTAGCGGGTGAACAAGAGACCCAGTACTTC
cdr3_aa: CASTPPRLAGEQETQYF

d_call: NA
j_call: TRBJ1-6
v_call: TRBV27
clone_size: NA
cdr3_nt: TGTGCCAGCGGGGTTGATTCACCCCTCCACTTT
cdr3_aa: CASGVDSPLHF

d_call: NA
j_call: TRBJ2-1
v_call: TRBV3-1/TRBV3-2
clone_size: NA
cdr3_nt: TGTGCCAGCAGCCAAGTGGGGAATGAGCAGTTCTTC
cdr3_aa: CASSQVGNEQFF

d_call: NA
j_call: TRBJ1-5
v_call: TRBV6-6
clone_size: few
cdr3_nt: TGTGCCAGCAGTCCAACACCGCCCGGACAGCCCATTAGCAATCAGCCCCAGCATTTT
cdr3_aa: CASSPTPPGQPISNQPQHF

d_call: NA
j_call: TRBJ1-5
v_call: TRBV4-1
clone_size: NA
cdr3_nt: TGCGCCAGCAGCCAAGATCCCTCAGGGGACAAAGCGCCCCAGCATTTT
cdr3_aa: CASSQDPSGDKAPQHF

d_call: NA
j_call: TRBJ2-1
v_call: TRBV6-5
clone_size: NA
cdr3_nt: TGTGCCAGCAGTAGCAGGGGCTCCTACAATGAGCAGTTCTTC
cdr3_aa: CASSSRGSYNEQFF

d_call: NA
j_call: TRBJ1-1
v_call: TRBV7-3
clone_size: NA
cdr3_nt: TGTGCCAGCAGCCCAAATGGTGGGGACACTGAAGCTTTCTTT
cdr3_aa: CASSPNGGDTEAFF

d_call: NA
j_call: TRBJ2-4
v_call: TRBV27
clone_size: once
cdr3_nt: TGTGCCAGCAGTTTCTACGGGGAGGCCAAAAACATTCAGTACTTC
cdr3_aa: CASSFYGEAKNIQYF

d_call: TRBD2
j_call: TRBJ2-2
v_call: TRBV5-1
clone_size: NA
cdr3_nt: TGCGCCAGCAGCACAGGGACTAGCGGGGGCCTCGGCGGGGAGCTGTTTTTT
cdr3_aa: CASSTGTSGGLGGELFF

d_call: TRBD1
j_call: TRBJ1-6
v_call: TRBV30
clone_size: NA
cdr3_nt: TGTGCCTGGACCCTACAGGGGGCGAATTCACCCCTCCACTTT
cdr3_aa: CAWTLQGANSPLHF

d_call: TRBD2
j_call: TRBJ2-1
v_call: TRBV11-3
clone_size: NA
cdr3_nt: TGTGCCAGCAGCCCCGGACTAGCGGGAGTAGTTCGCGAGCAGTTCTTC
cdr3_aa: CASSPGLAGVVREQFF

d_call: NA
j_call: TRBJ1-4
v_call: TRBV10-3
clone_size: NA
cdr3_nt: TGTGCCATCAGTGATTTCGGAGCAACTAATGAAAAACTGTTTTTT
cdr3_aa: CAISDFGATNEKLFF

d_call: NA
j_call: TRBJ2-1
v_call: TRBV20-1
clone_size: NA
cdr3_nt: TGCAGTGCTAGTGTGAGCTACAATGAGCAGTTCTTC
cdr3_aa: CSASVSYNEQFF

d_call: TRBD2
j_call: TRBJ2-7
v_call: TRBV7-3
clone_size: NA
cdr3_nt: TGTGCCAGCAGCCCGGGACTAGCGGGAGGGTACGAGCAGTACTTC
cdr3_aa: CASSPGLAGGYEQYF

d_call: NA
j_call: TRBJ2-1
v_call: TRBV6-1
clone_size: NA
cdr3_nt: TGTGCCAGCAGTGTTTCGAAGTATAGCTCCTACAATGAGCAGTTCTTC
cdr3_aa: CASSVSKYSSYNEQFF